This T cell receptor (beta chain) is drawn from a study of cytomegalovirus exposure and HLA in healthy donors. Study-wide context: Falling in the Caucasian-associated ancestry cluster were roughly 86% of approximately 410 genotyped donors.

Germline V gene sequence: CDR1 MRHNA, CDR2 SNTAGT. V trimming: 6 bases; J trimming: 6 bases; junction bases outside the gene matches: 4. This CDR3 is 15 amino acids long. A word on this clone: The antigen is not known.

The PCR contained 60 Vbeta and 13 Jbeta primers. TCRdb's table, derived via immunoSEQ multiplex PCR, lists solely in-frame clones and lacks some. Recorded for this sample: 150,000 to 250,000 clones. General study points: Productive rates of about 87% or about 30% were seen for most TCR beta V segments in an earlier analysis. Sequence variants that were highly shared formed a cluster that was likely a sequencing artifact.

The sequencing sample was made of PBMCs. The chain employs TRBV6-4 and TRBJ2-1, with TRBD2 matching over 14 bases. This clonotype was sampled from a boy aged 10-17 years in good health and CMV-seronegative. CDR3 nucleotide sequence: TGTGCCAGCAGCACCGGGACTAGCGGGGGCAATGAGCAGTTCTTC. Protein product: CASSTGTSGGNEQFF.